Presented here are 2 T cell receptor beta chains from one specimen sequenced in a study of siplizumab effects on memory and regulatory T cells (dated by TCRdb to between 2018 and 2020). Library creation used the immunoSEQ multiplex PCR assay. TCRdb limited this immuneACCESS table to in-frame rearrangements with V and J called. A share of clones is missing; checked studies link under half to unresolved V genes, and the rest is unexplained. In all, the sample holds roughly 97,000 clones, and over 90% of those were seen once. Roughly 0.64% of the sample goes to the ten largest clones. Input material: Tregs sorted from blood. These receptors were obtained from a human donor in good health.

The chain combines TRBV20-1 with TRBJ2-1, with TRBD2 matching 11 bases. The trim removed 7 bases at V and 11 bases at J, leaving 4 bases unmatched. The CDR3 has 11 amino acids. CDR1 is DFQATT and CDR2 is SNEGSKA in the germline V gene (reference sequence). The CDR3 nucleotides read TGCAGTGTAACTAGCGGGGGTCAGCAGTTCTTC. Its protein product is CSVTSGGQQFF.

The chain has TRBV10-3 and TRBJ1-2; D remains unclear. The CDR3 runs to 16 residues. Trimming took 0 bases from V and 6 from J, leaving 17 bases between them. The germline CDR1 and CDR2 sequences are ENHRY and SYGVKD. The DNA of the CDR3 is TGTGCCATCAGTGAGTCGGGAGCCGCCTTGGCTAATGGCTACACCTTC. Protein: CAISESGAALANGYTF.